Reported below is one TCR beta chain. Its target is unknown. Two lung cancer pathologists independently confirmed each histologic diagnosis. This sample was included in a study of immune evolution from preneoplasia to lung adenocarcinoma. Study-level findings and limits: KRAS-mutant nodules had the highest T cell clonality. Later-stage lesions seemingly showed higher T cell density and diversity than normal lung.

The CDR3 consists of 13 residues. Germline CDR1 MNHEY, CDR2 SVGAGI. The V end was cut by 6 bases, the J end by 7 bases, with 15 bases between. Repertoires were generated with immunoSEQ multiplex PCR, while TCRdb's copy carries only in-frame clones and drops some. This table holds approximately 4,700 clones, about nine tenths found once. The genes are TRBV6-5 and TRBJ1-2, with D possibly matching TRBD1 (5 bases). This clonotype was obtained from a person aged 45 to 59 with lung adenocarcinoma. Sequenced sample: FFPE invasive lung adenocarcinoma tissue. Here the CDR3 reads CASSHGRVSGYTF. The CDR3 nucleotides read TGTGCCAGCAGCCACGGCAGGGTTAGTGGCTACACCTTC.